This entry lists 32 T cell receptor beta chains sequenced from one sample in a study of CD8 T cells in Susac syndrome. Reverse transcription of roughly 0.5 to 1 ug RNA was carried out with random hexamers. In TCRdb, the immunoSEQ multiplex PCR reads were re-called with MiXCR into one record per CDR3 protein. The table lists 300,000 to 350,000 distinct CDR3 sequences, about 91% of them singletons, with more than 0.06% in the top ten. Sequencing was done on a sample of CD4+ T cells from PBMCs. These receptors came from a human donor with multiple sclerosis.

The J gene is TRBJ2-1, the V gene TRBV24-1; TRBD2 agrees at 7 bases. Germline CDR1 KGHDR, CDR2 SFDVKD. This CDR3 is 14 amino acids long. With V trimmed by 3 bases and J by 13 bases, 11 bases remained unmatched. The CDR3 region is CATSDPRGASGQFF. In DNA, the CDR3 is TGTGCCACCAGTGATCCTCGGGGCGCTAGCGGACAGTTCTTC.

The chain is built from TRBV7-9 and TRBJ2-7; D possibly corresponds to TRBD2 (6 bases). This CDR3 is 15 amino acids long. From germline, CDR1 is SEHNR and CDR2 FQNEAQ (reference sequence). Trimming left V 5 bases short and J 0 bases short, with 14 bases between. Here the CDR3 DNA reads TGTGCCAGCAGCGATGTTGGGGGGAGCTCCTACGAGCAGTACTTC. Translating it yields CASSDVGGSSYEQYF.

This rearrangement joins TRBV29-1 to TRBJ1-2; D remains ambiguous. The CDR3 covers 13 residues. V was pared by 7 bases and J by 0 bases, with 12 bases between. CDR1 is SQVTM, CDR2 ANQGSEA, per germline. DNA for the CDR3: TGCAGCGACACGCCGAGTCCTAACTATGGCTACACCTTC. Its translation is CSDTPSPNYGYTF.

The chain joins TRBV14 to TRBJ2-3, with 7 bases that match TRBD1. The J segment lost 2 bases and the V segment lost 4 bases, leaving 9 bases of the junction unmatched. This CDR3 has 16 amino acids. The germline V gene has CDR1 SGHDN and CDR2 FVKESK. CDR3 coding DNA: TGTGCCAGCAGCCTTGAGTCGACAGGGTACACAGATACGCAGTATTTT. It translates to CASSLESTGYTDTQYF.

The genes are TRBV5-1 and TRBJ2-3; D not certain. V was trimmed by 7 bases and J by 5 bases, leaving 14 bases between them. The germline V gene has CDR1 SGHRS and CDR2 YFSETQ. This CDR3 spans 13 amino acids. The CDR3 spells CASSRAPQDTQYF. The DNA of the CDR3 is TGCGCCAGCTCCCGGGCGCCTCAAGATACGCAGTATTTT. Together with reference TRBV5-1 and TRBJ2-3, the CDR3 gives the full variable domain: KAGVTQTPRYLIKTRGQQVTLSCSPISGHRSVSWYQQTPGQGLQFLFEYFSETQRNKGNFPGRFSGRQFSNSRSEMNVSTLELGDSALYLCASSRAPQDTQYFGPGTRLTVL.

This chain joins TRBV19 and TRBJ1-5; D gene unclear. This CDR3 spans 13 amino acids. The germline CDR1 and CDR2 sequences are LNHDA and SQIVND (reference sequence). Deletions cut 4 bases from V and 8 bases from J, with 12 bases between. DNA for the CDR3: TGTGCCAGTAGTACTTCACTCCAGGAGCCCCAGCATTTT. It yields the protein CASSTSLQEPQHF.

The genes are TRBV20-1 and TRBJ2-7; 8 bases align to TRBD1. CDR1 and CDR2 from the germline V gene are DFQATT and SNEGSKA (reference sequence). The CDR3 has 15 residues. The V segment lost 1 base and the J segment 4 bases; nucleotides outside the gene matches: 9. CDR3 sequence reads: CSARAPQGGRYEQYF. The CDR3 DNA reads as TGCAGTGCTAGAGCCCCACAGGGGGGCCGTTACGAGCAGTACTTC.

Comments on this clonotype: A junction end diverges from the germline sequence, so it may reflect a read error. The chain employs TRBV7-9 and TRBJ1-6; maybe TRBD1 (6 bases). Germline assignment: CDR1 SEHNR and CDR2 FQNEAQ (reference sequence). CDR3 length: 12 residues. CDR3 loop: CASSSSHRVWYF. In DNA form, the CDR3 reads TGTGCCAGCAGCTCCTCCCACAGGGTCTGGTACTTT.

This chain joins TRBV2 and TRBJ1-5; D might be TRBD1 (6 bases). The germline CDR1 and CDR2 sequences are SNHLY and FYNNEI. The CDR3 consists of 15 residues. The V end lost 7 bases, the J end lost 0 bases, and 13 bases lay between the germline ends. Here the CDR3 reads CASTVGGLSNQPQHF. The DNA of the CDR3 is TGTGCCAGCACCGTAGGGGGACTTAGCAATCAGCCCCAGCATTTT.

This chain joins TRBV5-1 and TRBJ2-7; the D is unclear. There are 11 residues in the CDR3. Trimming pared 4 bases from V and 4 bases from J, leaving 6 bases between. Germline CDR1 is SGHRS and CDR2 is YFSETQ. For the CDR3, the DNA is TGCGCCAGCAGCATGAGGTACGAGCAGTACTTC. Protein: CASSMRYEQYF. The variable domain in full, completed from reference TRBV5-1 and TRBJ2-7, reads KAGVTQTPRYLIKTRGQQVTLSCSPISGHRSVSWYQQTPGQGLQFLFEYFSETQRNKGNFPGRFSGRQFSNSRSEMNVSTLELGDSALYLCASSMRYEQYFGPGTRLTVT.

The chain joins TRBV19 to TRBJ1-5; D uncertain. The V gene lost 5 bases and the J gene lost 6 bases, with 14 bases spanning the gap. Germline V gene sequence: CDR1 LNHDA, CDR2 SQIVND (reference sequence). The CDR3 covers 14 residues. CDR3 region: CASSRTVWGQPQHF. CDR3 DNA sequence: TGTGCCAGTAGTCGGACTGTCTGGGGTCAGCCCCAGCATTTT.

The count of this clonotype is one. The chain employs TRBV12-3 or TRBV12-4 and TRBJ2-7, with unresolved D. The CDR3 has 12 amino acids. Trimming removed 9 bases at V and 6 bases at J, with 15 bases between. This CDR3 reads CASPYPACEQYF. CDR3 DNA sequence: TGTGCCAGTCCGTATCCCGCTTGCGAGCAGTACTTC.

The chain is built from TRBV6-5 and TRBJ2-2; D is perhaps TRBD1 (6 bases). Per the germline V gene, CDR1 is MNHEY and CDR2 is SVGAGI. V was shortened by 6 bases and J by 7 bases, with 18 bases between the two germline ends. There are 15 residues in the CDR3. In DNA form, the CDR3 reads TGTGCCAGCAGACAGGGCTCATACGAGAACGGGGAGCTGTTTTTT. Translated: CASRQGSYENGELFF.

This chain connects TRBV29-1 to TRBJ1-2; 8 bases fit TRBD1. The CDR3 totals 14 residues. The germline V gene has CDR1 SQVTM and CDR2 ANQGSEA. V lost 7 bases to trimming and J lost 4 bases; unmatched junction nucleotides: 11. The CDR3 protein is CSASGGAGGYGYTF. CDR3 sequence (DNA): TGCAGCGCTTCAGGGGGCGCGGGGGGCTATGGCTACACCTTC.

The V call is TRBV7-9, the J call TRBJ2-5; 8 bases fit TRBD2. This CDR3 is 16 amino acids long. Germline V gives CDR1 SEHNR, CDR2 FQNEAQ (reference sequence). Unmatched junction bases numbered 11, after V lost 3 bases and J lost 5 bases. In DNA form, the CDR3 reads TGTGCCAGCAGCTTGTCAGCTCCCGGGGGGGTGGAGACCCAGTACTTC. As protein: CASSLSAPGGVETQYF.

This clonotype was seen only once. The chain links TRBV29-1 to TRBJ2-6; 7 nucleotides match TRBD1. This CDR3 is built from 16 residues. J was trimmed by 0 bases and V by 7 bases; bases with no gene match: 9. The germline V gene encodes CDR1 SQVTM and CDR2 ANQGSEA. The CDR3 DNA is TGCAGCGGATTGACAGGGCTCCCCTCTGGGGCCAACGTCCTGACTTTC. Its protein product is CSGLTGLPSGANVLTF.

V is TRBV29-1 and J is TRBJ2-6; no clear D gene. V dropped 3 bases and J dropped 1 base, with 4 bases sitting between them. Germline-derived CDR1 and CDR2 are SQVTM and ANQGSEA. The CDR3 has 13 residues. The CDR3 sequence: CSVELSGANVLTF. The CDR3 DNA is TGCAGCGTTGAGCTTTCTGGGGCCAACGTCCTGACTTTC.

This chain joins TRBV2 and TRBJ1-2; D not certain. Trimming took off 3 bases at V and 3 bases at J, with 17 bases between the two ends. This CDR3 spans 16 amino acids. Germline lookup yields CDR1 SNHLY and CDR2 FYNNEI. CDR3 protein: CASSEEIGSRHYGYTF. In DNA form, the CDR3 reads TGTGCCAGCAGTGAGGAAATAGGCAGCCGGCACTATGGCTACACCTTC.

The chain combines TRBV5-8 with TRBJ2-7; 10 nucleotides line up with TRBD2. V was clipped by 1 base and J by 2 bases; unmatched bases: 3. This CDR3 spans 15 amino acids. CDR1 and CDR2 from the germline V gene are SGHTS and YDEGEE. The CDR3 is CASSLKLAGTYEQYF. DNA of the CDR3: TGTGCCAGCAGCTTGAAACTAGCGGGGACCTACGAGCAGTACTTC.

The CDR3 protein is CASSPSGYSTDTQYF. In DNA form, the CDR3 reads TGTGCCAGCAGCCCTAGCGGCTATAGCACAGATACGCAGTATTTT. The chain joins TRBV3-1 to TRBJ2-3; 7 nucleotides match TRBD2. Germline values: CDR1 LGHDT, CDR2 YNNKEL (reference sequence). The CDR3 contains 15 residues. V was pared by 4 bases and J by 0 bases, with 4 bases of the junction left unmatched.

The chain is built from TRBV5-6 and TRBJ2-1; unclear D gene. The CDR3 has 13 residues. From germline, CDR1 is SGHDT and CDR2 YYEEEE. V was cut by 4 bases and J by 9 bases, with 14 bases left in between. This chain's CDR3 is CASSQDPRGEQFF. The CDR3 DNA sequence: TGTGCCAGCAGCCAGGACCCGCGCGGTGAGCAGTTCTTC.

The J gene is TRBJ1-2, the V gene TRBV6-5; tentatively, D is TRBD1 (6 bases). The CDR3 is made up of 11 amino acids. The germline V and J ends were trimmed by 8 bases and 10 bases, with 14 bases remaining between them. Germline CDR1 reads MNHEY; CDR2 reads SVGAGI. CDR3 loop: CASVRTALYTF. The CDR3 bases are TGTGCCAGCGTTAGGACAGCTCTCTACACCTTC.

The J gene is TRBJ2-1, the V gene TRBV30, with D uncertain. This CDR3 spans 12 amino acids. V was clipped by 2 bases and J by 6 bases, with 8 bases between them. Germline CDR1 and CDR2: GTSNPN and SVGIG (reference sequence). CDR3 in DNA: TGTGCCTGGAGTCCCCGGGCCAATGAGCAGTTCTTC. It encodes CAWSPRANEQFF.

The chain recombines TRBV7-8 with TRBJ1-3, with TRBD1 matching 9 bases. V lost 5 bases and J lost 1; bases outside the gene matches: 6. CDR3 length: 16 amino acids. From germline, CDR1 is SGHVS and CDR2 FQNEAQ. The CDR3 loop is CASSPYGQGSGNTIYF. CDR3 DNA sequence: TGTGCCAGCAGCCCCTACGGACAGGGGTCTGGAAACACCATATATTTT.

V and J are TRBV19 and TRBJ2-2; no clear D. Germline V gives CDR1 LNHDA, CDR2 SQIVND (reference sequence). V lost 1 base to trimming and J lost 0 bases, with 3 bases between them. The CDR3 loop spans 14 amino acids. The CDR3 DNA reads TGTGCCAGTAGTATAGTCCCGAACACCGGGGAGCTGTTTTTT. It specifies CASSIVPNTGELFF.

This chain joins TRBV12-3 or TRBV12-4 and TRBJ2-2, with D possibly called TRBD1 or TRBD2 (5 bases each). The CDR3 runs to 15 residues. Deletions cut 3 bases from V and 5 bases from J, with 13 bases between. CDR3 amino acids: CASSLRGYPTGELFF. The CDR3, as DNA: TGTGCCAGCAGTTTGAGGGGTTACCCTACCGGGGAGCTGTTTTTT.

The chain is built from TRBV5-1 and TRBJ2-7; the match to TRBD1 covers 8 bases. This CDR3 contains 13 residues. The trim removed 4 bases at V and 7 bases at J, leaving 7 bases unmatched. Per germline, CDR1 SGHRS and CDR2 YFSETQ. In DNA form, the CDR3 reads TGCGCCAGCAGCCAGGACAGGGTTCGAGAGCAGTACTTC. It translates to CASSQDRVREQYF.

As DNA, the CDR3 is TGTGCCAGCAGCCTCCCGGGACAGGGGGCCGGAGGAGGGACCGGGGAGCTGTTTTTT. It translates to CASSLPGQGAGGGTGELFF. The gene calls are TRBV14 and TRBJ2-2; the match to TRBD1 covers 12 bases. The V gene end was trimmed by 4 bases and the J gene end by 5 bases; junction bases not matched to a gene: 14. The germline CDR1 and CDR2 sequences are SGHDN and FVKESK. The CDR3 sequence is 19 residues long.

The chain links TRBV7-3 to TRBJ2-3; 9 nucleotides agree with TRBD2. This CDR3 has 17 residues. V was clipped by 0 bases and J by 7 bases; unmatched bases: 11. In germline, CDR1 is SGHTA, CDR2 FQGTGA. The DNA of the CDR3 is TGTGCCAGCAGCTTAACCACTAGCGGGCGGCCATTTCATACGCAGTATTTT. This gives the protein CASSLTTSGRPFHTQYF.

The chain links TRBV3-1 to TRBJ1-2, with 8 bases lining up with TRBD1. After removal of 0 bases from V and 4 bases from J, the junction contained 13 bases not matched to a gene. The CDR3 is 18 amino acids. CDR1 and CDR2 from the germline V gene are LGHDT and YNNKEL (reference sequence). CDR3 residues: CASSQEFVWTGRTYGYTF. The CDR3 region has the DNA TGTGCCAGCAGCCAAGAATTCGTTTGGACAGGGCGAACCTATGGCTACACCTTC.

The chain carries TRBV5-1 and TRBJ1-6; tentatively, D is TRBD1 (5 bases). The CDR3 extends over 15 amino acids. Per the germline V gene, CDR1 is SGHRS and CDR2 is YFSETQ. Trimming cost V 4 bases and J 5 bases, with 13 bases left between them. The CDR3 here is CASSPRSGDNSPLHF. CDR3 sequence (DNA): TGCGCCAGCAGCCCCCGGTCGGGGGATAATTCACCCCTCCACTTT.

The chain has TRBV10-3 and TRBJ2-7; TRBD2 agrees at 7 bases. Trimming took 3 bases from V and 2 from J; bases not matched to a gene: 7. Germline loops: CDR1 ENHRY, CDR2 SYGVKD. This CDR3 is built from 15 residues. The CDR3 loop is CAISDEAGSTYEQYF. The DNA of the CDR3 is TGTGCCATCAGTGACGAAGCGGGGTCTACCTACGAGCAGTACTTC.